This passage covers 29 T cell receptor beta chains from one sample sequenced in a study of blood T cell repertoires in COVID-19. Profiling relied on immunoSEQ multiplex PCR, and the TCRdb table lists in-frame clones only, not all of them. The profile shows around 30,000 clones, more than 80% of them singletons. The material sequenced was peripheral blood. These receptors were obtained from a woman aged 80 or over with acute or convalescent COVID-19.

The table lists this clone with a few counts. This chain joins TRBV28 and TRBJ1-5; D is possibly TRBD1 (6 bases). V lost 3 bases to trimming and J lost 2 bases, with 14 bases between them. CDR3 length: 16 amino acids. Per the germline V gene, CDR1 is MDHEN and CDR2 is SYDVKM. The DNA for the CDR3 is TGTGCCAGCAGTTTGGGGGGGGCTTTGGGCAATCAGCCCCAGCATTTT. It encodes CASSLGGALGNQPQHF.

The chain joins TRBV2 to TRBJ2-5, with D uncertain. This CDR3 spans 13 amino acids. V was trimmed by 3 bases and J by 6 bases, leaving 11 bases between them. Germline-derived CDR1 and CDR2 are SNHLY and FYNNEI. In DNA form, the CDR3 reads TGTGCCAGCAGTGAGTCAGCGCTCAAGACCCAGTACTTC. Amino acids: CASSESALKTQYF. The variable domain in full, completed from reference TRBV2 and TRBJ2-5, reads EPEVTQTPSHQVTQMGQEVILRCVPISNHLYFYWYRQILGQKVEFLVSFYNNEISEKSEIFDDQFSVERPDGSNFTLKIRSTKLEDSAMYFCASSESALKTQYFGPGTRLLVL.

The rearrangement uses TRBV11-3 and TRBJ2-7; tentative D call: TRBD1 (6 bases). This CDR3 spans 12 amino acids. CDR1 SGHNT and CDR2 YENEEA come from the germline V gene. Trimming took off 5 bases at V and 3 bases at J, with 8 bases between the two ends. Written as DNA, the CDR3 is TGTGCCAGCAGCCAGGACAGCTACGAGCAGTACTTC. It translates to CASSQDSYEQYF.

The chain employs TRBV5-1 and TRBJ2-7; D is perhaps TRBD1 (6 bases). Between the trimmed V and J ends, which lost 0 bases and 3 bases, there was a span of 10 bases. The CDR3 has 14 residues. The germline V gene encodes CDR1 SGHRS and CDR2 YFSETQ. CDR3 protein: CASSLDRANYEQYF. The CDR3 region has the DNA TGCGCCAGCAGCTTGGACAGGGCCAACTACGAGCAGTACTTC.

The chain joins TRBV29-1 to TRBJ2-6, with 8 bases identical to TRBD1. Germline CDR1 reads SQVTM; CDR2 reads ANQGSEA. The length of the CDR3 is 15 residues. The junction had 5 bases not matched to a gene; V was cut back by 2 bases and J by 5 bases. For the CDR3, the DNA is TGCAGCGTTGAAACGGGACAGGCGCGGGCCAACGTCCTGACTTTC. This codes for CSVETGQARANVLTF.

The chain has TRBV9 and TRBJ2-3; 12 nucleotides line up with TRBD2. Germline assignment: CDR1 SGDLS and CDR2 YYNGEE. CDR3 length equals 17 residues. With 0 bases clipped from V and 2 bases from J, the junction kept 4 bases outside the gene matches. In DNA form, the CDR3 reads TGTGCCAGCAGCGTAGGGGCTAGCGGGGGGGCCACAGATACGCAGTATTTT. Encoded protein: CASSVGASGGATDTQYF.

V is TRBV6-5 and J is TRBJ2-7, with 10 bases lining up with TRBD1. This CDR3 comprises 14 residues. Germline V gives CDR1 MNHEY, CDR2 SVGAGI. The trim removed 6 bases at V and 7 bases at J, leaving 9 bases unmatched. CDR3 bases: TGTGCCAGCAGATCCCGACAGGGGGCGATTGAGCAGTACTTC. Its protein is CASRSRQGAIEQYF.

This chain connects TRBV18 to TRBJ2-7; the D gene is possibly TRBD2 (5 bases). The CDR3 loop spans 11 amino acids. Germline-derived CDR1 and CDR2 are KGHSH and LQKENI. The V end was cut by 6 bases, the J end by 3 bases, with 6 bases between. CDR3: CASSGDYEQYF. The CDR3 DNA reads as TGTGCCAGCTCGGGAGACTACGAGCAGTACTTC.

The chain joins TRBV11-2 to TRBJ2-1, with no clear D. This CDR3 is built from 14 residues. Germline CDR1 SGHAT, CDR2 FQNNGV. V was cut by 0 bases and J by 5 bases, with 8 bases left in between. CDR3 nucleotide sequence: TGTGCCAGCAGCTTAGAGTGGGCCGACAATGAGCAGTTCTTC. Translated: CASSLEWADNEQFF.

With respect to this clone: One end of the junction is discordant with germline, which a read error may explain. The V gene is TRBV7-7, the J gene TRBJ2-5, with 7 bases identical to TRBD1. The CDR3 totals 16 residues. Germline values: CDR1 SSHAT, CDR2 FNYEAQ (reference sequence). The CDR3 coding sequence is TGTGCTAGCAGCTACACAAAAAACAACAGGGGAGAGACCCAGTACTTC. Encoded protein: CASSYTKNNRGETQYF. The complete variable domain, with remaining parts taken from reference TRBV7-7 and TRBJ2-5, reads GAGVSQSPRYKVTKRGQDVTLRCDPISSHATLYWYQQALGQGPEFLTYFNYEAQPDKSGLPSDRFSAERPEGSISTLTIQRTEQRDSAMYRCASSYTKNNRGETQYFGPGTRLLVL.

V usage is TRBV24-1 and J usage is TRBJ2-7, with 9 positions matching TRBD1. Trimming removed 9 bases from V and 5 bases from J; junction bases left unmatched: 4. The CDR3 has 12 amino acids. From germline, CDR1 is KGHDR and CDR2 SFDVKD. The CDR3 here is CATRDRVNEQYF. CDR3 in DNA: TGTGCCACCCGGGACAGGGTAAACGAGCAGTACTTC.

The chain carries TRBV4-3 and TRBJ1-2; 10 nucleotides line up with TRBD1. Germline loops: CDR1 LGHNA, CDR2 YSLEER. The junction had 8 bases not matched to a gene; V was cut back by 0 bases and J by 7 bases. There are 16 residues in the CDR3. CDR3 nucleotides: TGCGCCAGCAGCCAAGACAGCCGGGACAGGGGCTCTGGCTACACCTTC. Its protein is CASSQDSRDRGSGYTF.

The J gene is TRBJ2-4, the V gene TRBV7-2; D is ambiguous. In germline, CDR1 is SGHTA, CDR2 FQGNSA. With 2 bases removed from V and 0 bases from J, the gap between germline ends came to 17 bases. The length of the CDR3 is 18 residues. CDR3 sequence reads: CASSLKPAGLLAKNIQYF. The CDR3 bases are TGTGCCAGCAGCTTAAAACCCGCCGGGTTACTAGCCAAAAACATTCAGTACTTC.

The chain carries TRBV5-1 and TRBJ2-3; 7 bases line up with TRBD2. The V and J ends lost 0 bases and 1 base, in that order; junction bases with no gene match: 5. Germline CDR1 and CDR2: SGHRS and YFSETQ. The CDR3 is made up of 16 amino acids. The CDR3 sequence: CASSLERSGGTDTQYF. The CDR3, as DNA: TGCGCCAGCAGCTTGGAAAGAAGCGGGGGCACAGATACGCAGTATTTT. The full variable domain, rest sourced from reference TRBV5-1 and TRBJ2-3, is KAGVTQTPRYLIKTRGQQVTLSCSPISGHRSVSWYQQTPGQGLQFLFEYFSETQRNKGNFPGRFSGRQFSNSRSEMNVSTLELGDSALYLCASSLERSGGTDTQYFGPGTRLTVL.

The V call is TRBV6-5, the J call TRBJ1-5; 8 bases line up with TRBD1. V trimming: 8 bases; J trimming: 1 base; junction bases outside the gene matches: 4. Germline V gives CDR1 MNHEY, CDR2 SVGAGI. This CDR3 is 14 amino acids long. CDR3: CASLRTGSNQPQHF. The CDR3 DNA follows: TGTGCCAGCCTACGGACAGGGAGCAATCAGCCCCAGCATTTT.

This sequence joins TRBV5-1 and TRBJ2-3, with unresolved D. The CDR3 is 13 residues long. Germline V gene sequence: CDR1 SGHRS, CDR2 YFSETQ. Trimming stripped 1 base from V and 2 bases from J, with 5 bases between. This chain's CDR3 is CASSLQFTDTQYF. CDR3 in DNA: TGCGCCAGCAGCTTGCAGTTCACAGATACGCAGTATTTT.

This chain links TRBV18 with TRBJ1-6; D gene unclear. CDR3 size: 15 residues. The V gene's germline CDR1 is KGHSH and CDR2 LQKENI. Between the trimmed V and J ends, which lost 2 bases and 5 bases, there was a span of 10 bases. This CDR3 reads CASSPSRFDNSPLHF. The CDR3 DNA sequence: TGTGCCAGCTCACCATCCAGGTTCGATAATTCACCCCTCCACTTT. The whole variable domain, filled in from reference TRBV18 and TRBJ1-6, reads NAGVMQNPRHLVRRRGQEARLRCSPMKGHSHVYWYRQLPEEGLKFMVYLQKENIIDESGMPKERFSAEFPKEGPSILRIQQVVRGDSAAYFCASSPSRFDNSPLHFGNGTRLTVT.

The chain's CDR3 is CASSLGQHTQYF. Written as DNA, the CDR3 is TGTGCCAGCAGCTTAGGACAGCATACGCAGTATTTT. V is TRBV7-9 and J is TRBJ2-3, with a possible D match to TRBD1 (5 bases). This CDR3 contains 12 residues. Trimming pared 1 base from V and 7 bases from J, leaving 6 bases between. Looked up from germline, CDR1 is SEHNR and CDR2 is FQNEAQ (reference sequence).

The V and J genes are TRBV5-1 and TRBJ2-3, with D maybe TRBD2 (6 bases). Germline CDR1 SGHRS, CDR2 YFSETQ. The CDR3 spans 16 residues. V dropped 0 bases and J dropped 2 bases, with 13 bases sitting between them. This CDR3 is CASSLGVGGATDTQYF. The CDR3, as DNA: TGCGCCAGCAGCTTGGGGGTTGGCGGGGCCACAGATACGCAGTATTTT.

This clone was found once. The genes are TRBV19 and TRBJ1-5, with a weak D call TRBD1 (5 bases). Germline V gene sequence: CDR1 LNHDA, CDR2 SQIVND (reference sequence). The CDR3 loop spans 16 amino acids. V lost 2 bases and J 5 bases, leaving 16 bases between the germline ends. The CDR3 is CASSIPGAGSYQPQHF. In nucleotides, the CDR3 is TGTGCCAGTAGTATACCTGGGGCAGGGTCGTATCAGCCCCAGCATTTT.

This clone showed up just a few times. This chain connects TRBV30 to TRBJ1-2; D is unresolved. The CDR3 length is 13 residues. V was clipped by 5 bases and J by 6 bases, with 16 bases between them. Germline CDR1 is GTSNPN and CDR2 is SVGIG (reference sequence). The chain's CDR3 is CAWARWASDGYTF. The CDR3, as DNA: TGTGCCTGGGCCCGGTGGGCGTCGGATGGCTACACCTTC.

The V call is TRBV9, the J call TRBJ2-1, with a possible D match to TRBD1 (6 bases). Trimming removed 0 bases at V and 2 bases at J, with 18 bases between. Per germline, CDR1 SGDLS and CDR2 YYNGEE. The CDR3 totals 18 residues. CDR3 sequence: CASSVDIERGWAYNEQFF. The DNA for the CDR3 is TGTGCCAGCAGCGTAGATATAGAGAGGGGGTGGGCCTACAATGAGCAGTTCTTC.

The chain combines TRBV19 with TRBJ2-2, with 7 bases aligning to TRBD1. CDR3 length equals 16 residues. CDR1 and CDR2 from the germline V gene are LNHDA and SQIVND (reference sequence). Germline trimming cut 3 bases from V and 5 bases from J; bases unmatched to any gene: 9. The CDR3 region is CASSMTRQGNTGELFF. As DNA, the CDR3 is TGTGCCAGTAGTATGACCCGACAGGGAAATACCGGGGAGCTGTTTTTT.

The V call is TRBV28, the J call TRBJ1-5; D remains unclear. The CDR3 is 13 residues long. With 8 bases removed from V and 2 bases from J, the gap between germline ends came to 10 bases. Germline loops: CDR1 MDHEN, CDR2 SYDVKM. The CDR3 DNA reads TGTGCCAGCCTTTTAATCGGCAATCAGCCCCAGCATTTT. Encoded protein: CASLLIGNQPQHF.

This clone has a single count. CDR3: CASSWGPNQPQHF. The CDR3 DNA follows: TGTGCCAGCAGTTGGGGGCCTAATCAGCCCCAGCATTTT. V usage is TRBV28 and J usage is TRBJ1-5, with D perhaps TRBD1 (6 bases). Germline V gives CDR1 MDHEN, CDR2 SYDVKM. Trimming shortened V by 4 bases and J by 4 bases, and 8 bases separated the two germline ends. This CDR3 contains 13 residues.

This chain joins TRBV18 and TRBJ1-5; perhaps TRBD1 as D (6 bases). The germline V and J ends were trimmed by 1 base and 5 bases, with 12 bases remaining between them. This CDR3 contains 15 residues. Looked up from germline, CDR1 is KGHSH and CDR2 is LQKENI. CDR3 sequence reads: CASSPQGVVDQPQHF. The CDR3 nucleotides read TGTGCCAGCTCACCACAGGGGGTAGTAGATCAGCCCCAGCATTTT.

As DNA, the CDR3 is TGTGCCAGTAGTATAGGACAGTCCTACGAGCAGTACTTC. This codes for CASSIGQSYEQYF. The V and J genes are TRBV19 and TRBJ2-7; D is possibly TRBD1 (5 bases). The CDR3 length is 13 residues. Trimming removed 1 base from V and 1 base from J, with 5 bases in between. Germline loops: CDR1 LNHDA, CDR2 SQIVND (reference sequence).

J is TRBJ2-7 and V is TRBV7-9, with 8 nucleotides matching TRBD2. With V trimmed by 5 bases and J by 3 bases, 18 bases remained unmatched. CDR1 and CDR2 (germline): SEHNR, FQNEAQ (reference sequence). CDR3 size: 18 residues. CDR3 protein: CASSHPTSGTRPHYEQYF. The CDR3, as DNA: TGTGCCAGCAGCCACCCTACTAGCGGAACTAGGCCCCACTACGAGCAGTACTTC.

The V and J genes are TRBV11-3 and TRBJ2-5, with TRBD2 matching over 7 bases. The CDR3 is made up of 16 amino acids. Germline loops: CDR1 SGHNT, CDR2 YENEEA. V trimming: 1 base; J trimming: 4 bases; junction bases outside the gene matches: 9. CDR3 nucleotide sequence: TGTGCCAGCAGCTTAGGACCCTGGGGAGGGCGAGAGACCCAGTACTTC. Translation: CASSLGPWGGRETQYF. The full variable domain, with the rest looked up from reference TRBV11-3 and TRBJ2-5, is EAGVVQSPRYKIIEKKQPVAFWCNPISGHNTLYWYLQNLGQGPELLIRYENEEAVDDSQLPKDRFSAERLKGVDSTLKIQPAELGDSAVYLCASSLGPWGGRETQYFGPGTRLLVL.